This T cell receptor (beta chain) came from a study of cytomegalovirus exposure and HLA in healthy donors. Germline lookup yields CDR1 MNHNS and CDR2 SASEGT. This CDR3 contains 13 residues. V was cut by 8 bases and J by 1 base, with 8 bases left in between. PCR primers comprised 60 Vbeta and 13 Jbeta primers. The repertoire was sequenced with immunoSEQ multiplex PCR; TCRdb's copy has only in-frame clones and lacks some. The sample shows some 180,000 clones, more than 75% of them seen only once. This chain joins TRBV6-1 and TRBJ2-2; no clear D. Sequenced input: PBMCs. This sequence originates from a woman aged 25-40 years in good health and CMV-seropositive. DNA for the CDR3: TGTGCCAGCGGCCCCGTGAACACCGGGGAGCTGTTTTTT. Translated, it gives CASGPVNTGELFF.